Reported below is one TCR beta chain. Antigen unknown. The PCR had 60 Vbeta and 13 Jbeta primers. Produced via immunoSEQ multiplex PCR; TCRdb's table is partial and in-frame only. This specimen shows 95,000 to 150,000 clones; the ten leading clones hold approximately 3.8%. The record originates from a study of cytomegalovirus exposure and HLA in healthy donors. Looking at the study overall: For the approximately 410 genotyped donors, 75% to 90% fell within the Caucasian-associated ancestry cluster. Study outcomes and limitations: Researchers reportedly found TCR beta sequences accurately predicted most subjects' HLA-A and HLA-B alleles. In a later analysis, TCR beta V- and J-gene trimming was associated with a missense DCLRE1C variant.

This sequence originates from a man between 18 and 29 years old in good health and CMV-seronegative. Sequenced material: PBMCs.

This chain's CDR3 is CASSPPSGTGLGEQYF. In nucleotides, the CDR3 is TGTGCCAGCAGCCCTCCCTCCGGGACAGGGTTGGGCGAGCAGTACTTC. V gene TRBV7-9 combines with J gene TRBJ2-5; 9 nucleotides line up with TRBD1. The last part of the DNA fits TRBJ2-7 better; the J call may be wrong. In germline, CDR1 is SEHNR, CDR2 FQNEAQ (reference sequence). This CDR3 has 16 amino acids.